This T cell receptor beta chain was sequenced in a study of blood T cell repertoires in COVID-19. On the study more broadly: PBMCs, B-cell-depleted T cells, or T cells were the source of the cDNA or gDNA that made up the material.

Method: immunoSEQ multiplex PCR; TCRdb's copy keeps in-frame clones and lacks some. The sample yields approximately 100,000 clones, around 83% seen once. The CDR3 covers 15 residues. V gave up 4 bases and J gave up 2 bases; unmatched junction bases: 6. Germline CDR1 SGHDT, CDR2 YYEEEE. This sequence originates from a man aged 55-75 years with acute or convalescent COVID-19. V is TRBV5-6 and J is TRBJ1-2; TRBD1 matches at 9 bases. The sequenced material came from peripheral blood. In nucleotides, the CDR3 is TGTGCCAGCAGCCCCAACAGGGGGCAGAACTATGGCTACACCTTC. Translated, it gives CASSPNRGQNYGYTF.